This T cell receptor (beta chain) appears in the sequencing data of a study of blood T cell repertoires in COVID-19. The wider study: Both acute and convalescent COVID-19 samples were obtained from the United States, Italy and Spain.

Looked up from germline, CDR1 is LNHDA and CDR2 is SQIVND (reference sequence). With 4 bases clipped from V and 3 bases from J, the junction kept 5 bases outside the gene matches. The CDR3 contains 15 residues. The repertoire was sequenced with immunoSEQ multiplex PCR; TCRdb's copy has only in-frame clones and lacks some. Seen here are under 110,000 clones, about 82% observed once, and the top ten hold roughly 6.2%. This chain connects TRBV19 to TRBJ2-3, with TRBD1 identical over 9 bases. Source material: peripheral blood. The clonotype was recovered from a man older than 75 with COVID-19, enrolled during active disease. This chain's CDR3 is CASSTPGQGTDTQYF. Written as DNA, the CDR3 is TGTGCCAGTAGTACCCCGGGACAGGGAACAGATACGCAGTATTTT.